One sample yielded the 7 T cell receptor beta chains listed below, sequenced in a study of shared clonotypes between healthy human individuals (dated by TCRdb to between 2020 and 2021). The library was generated by the immunoSEQ multiplex PCR assay. Held by TCRdb, this immuneACCESS table contains in-frame sequences only and omits some clones. Under half of the omission traces to an unresolved V gene where checked; the cause of the rest is unknown. This sample has hundreds of thousands of clones in its table, and around 96% of those were observed once. The ten biggest clones cover around 0.1% of the sample. CD8 naive samples were CD45RO-negative cells positively selected for CCR7, giving a CD45RA+CCR7+ population that excluded TemRA cells. The sequencing sample was made of naive CD8+ T cells sorted from blood. Explained via the paper, the cell subset or site label denotes: CD45RA+CCR7+. All receptors come from a woman in her twenties or thirties in good health.

The chain couples TRBV2 to TRBJ2-5; 7 bases match TRBD2. CDR3 length: 16 residues. Germline values: CDR1 SNHLY, CDR2 FYNNEI. The V segment lost 7 bases and the J segment 4 bases; nucleotides outside the gene matches: 15. The CDR3 sequence is CASNTIAGEIGETQYF. The CDR3 DNA sequence: TGTGCCAGCAACACCATAGCGGGTGAGATTGGAGAGACCCAGTACTTC.

The chain uses TRBV19 and TRBJ2-1; tentative D call: TRBD2 (6 bases). Trimming pared 5 bases from V and 3 bases from J, leaving 14 bases between. The CDR3 runs 15 residues. Germline V gene data show CDR1 as LNHDA and CDR2 as SQIVND (reference sequence). This CDR3 reads CASSPQGLYYNEQFF. DNA for the CDR3: TGTGCCAGTAGTCCCCAGGGACTCTACTACAATGAGCAGTTCTTC.

The chain couples TRBV27 to TRBJ2-3; D is uncertain. The CDR3 is made up of 17 amino acids. The V gene's germline CDR1 is MNHEY and CDR2 SMNVEV (reference sequence). V lost 5 bases and J 4 bases, leaving 22 bases between the germline ends. The CDR3 bases are TGTGCCAGCAGTCACGGCGACGACCTCCCCCCCCCAGATACGCAGTATTTT. It codes for CASSHGDDLPPPDTQYF.

V gene TRBV27 combines with J gene TRBJ1-1; 8 bases are a match to TRBD1. The CDR3 spans 14 residues. Germline CDR1 MNHEY, CDR2 SMNVEV (reference sequence). The trim removed 4 bases at V and 5 bases at J, leaving 6 bases unmatched. The CDR3 protein is CASSSDRVRTEAFF. The CDR3 bases are TGTGCCAGCAGTTCGGACAGGGTAAGGACTGAAGCTTTCTTT.

The rearrangement uses TRBV19 and TRBJ1-5; D might be TRBD1 (5 bases). CDR3 length equals 16 residues. The V gene lost 6 bases and the J gene lost 3 bases, with 18 bases spanning the gap. The germline CDR1 and CDR2 sequences are LNHDA and SQIVND (reference sequence). The CDR3 is CASRPNRDGLNQPQHF. In DNA form, the CDR3 reads TGTGCCAGTAGACCTAACCGGGACGGACTCAATCAGCCCCAGCATTTT.

V is TRBV19 and J is TRBJ1-1, with D possibly TRBD1 on 6 matching bases. CDR1 is LNHDA, CDR2 SQIVND, per germline (reference sequence). Trimming pared 5 bases from V and 0 bases from J, leaving 19 bases between. The CDR3 has 17 amino acids. The CDR3 DNA sequence: TGTGCCAGTAGTGATGGGGGGCGACTGGGGATGAACACTGAAGCTTTCTTT. Protein: CASSDGGRLGMNTEAFF.

The V gene is TRBV19, the J gene TRBJ2-7; 8 bases are a match to TRBD2. This CDR3 region has 14 residues. Germline-derived CDR1 and CDR2 are LNHDA and SQIVND (reference sequence). CDR3 DNA: TGTGCAAGTGGGGCGGCTAGCGGGTCCTACGAGCAGTACTTC. Protein product: CASGAASGSYEQYF.